Below, one T cell receptor (beta chain) is given with its context. The antigen is undetermined. The CDR3 consists of 12 residues. Per germline, CDR1 SGHTA and CDR2 FQGTGA. The ends were cut back, 3 bases at V and 6 bases at J, with 5 bases in the middle. The table came from immunoSEQ multiplex PCR; TCRdb's copy has only in-frame clones and leaves some out. The sample lists approximately 2.5 million clones, 80% to 95% seen once, with 0.36% in the top ten. The sample originates from a study of shared clonotypes between healthy human individuals. Study results and caveats: Naive CD4 clonotypes overlapped across a few donors at approximately 4.5%.

This rearrangement joins TRBV7-3 to TRBJ2-2; D unresolved. The TCR was taken from a man aged 18 to 29 in good health. Some clones in this sample may be carry-over from other donors' samples. Sequenced input: naive CD4+ T cells from PBMCs. Stated subset: CD45RA+ positively selected. CDR3 sequence (DNA): TGTGCCAGCAGCTTTTTTCCCGGGGAGCTGTTTTTT. This gives the protein CASSFFPGELFF. Variable domain in full (rest from reference TRBV7-3 and TRBJ2-2): GAGVSQTPSNKVTEKGKYVELRCDPISGHTALYWYRQSLGQGPEFLIYFQGTGAADDSGLPNDRFFAVRPEGSVSTLKIQRTERGDSAVYLCASSFFPGELFFGEGSRLTVL.